Below, 17 T cell receptor beta chains from the same sample are listed, as sequenced in a study of blood T cell repertoires in COVID-19 (dated by TCRdb to about 2020). The library was obtained by the immunoSEQ multiplex PCR assay. Sourced from immuneACCESS, this table was stored by TCRdb with only in-frame sequences that have V and J called. A share of the clones is absent; for the studies checked, an unresolved V gene accounts for under half, and the remainder has no known explanation. This sample comprises roughly 260,000 clones, approximately 81% of them detected only once. The ten largest clones add up to about 3.4% of the sample. The sequenced material came from peripheral blood. The receptors come from a woman younger than 35 with acute or convalescent COVID-19.

This chain joins TRBV25-1 and TRBJ1-4, with D possibly TRBD1 on 5 matching bases. The V end lost 7 bases, the J end lost 6 bases, and 18 bases lay between the germline ends. This CDR3 is 15 amino acids long. Per the germline V gene, CDR1 is MGHDK and CDR2 is SYGVNS. CDR3 DNA: TGTGCCAGCATTGGATTTTGGGGACTCGATGAAAAACTGTTTTTT. It codes for CASIGFWGLDEKLFF.

This clone came up a few times. The V call is TRBV29-1, the J call TRBJ1-1, with 12 bases matching TRBD1. The germline V gene encodes CDR1 SQVTM and CDR2 ANQGSEA. With V trimmed by 7 bases and J by 7 bases, 4 bases remained unmatched. This CDR3 is 12 amino acids long. CDR3 loop: CSAGTGGLEAFF. CDR3 DNA: TGCAGCGCCGGGACAGGGGGCCTTGAAGCTTTCTTT.

The chain has TRBV7-8 and TRBJ2-1, with D possibly TRBD2 on 6 matching bases. Trimming took off 5 bases at V and 12 bases at J, with 20 bases between the two ends. The germline gives CDR1 SGHVS, CDR2 FQNEAQ. The CDR3 is 14 amino acids. CDR3 sequence (DNA): TGTGCCAGCAGCCCGCGGGACTCCCATAGGGGGCAGTTCTTC. Protein sequence: CASSPRDSHRGQFF.

This chain joins TRBV7-2 and TRBJ1-4, with D tentatively TRBD1 (6 bases). The CDR3 has 16 amino acids. Deletions cut 4 bases from V and 7 bases from J, with 19 bases between. Germline V gene sequence: CDR1 SGHTA, CDR2 FQGNSA. DNA of the CDR3: TGTGCCAGCAGCTCTGATACAGGGTACTTAACTGAAAAACTGTTTTTT. Amino acids: CASSSDTGYLTEKLFF.

The rearrangement joins TRBV6-5 to TRBJ1-4, with 7 bases aligning to TRBD1. CDR3 length: 14 amino acids. J gave up 4 bases and V 4 bases, and 3 bases lay outside the gene matches. The germline V gene has CDR1 MNHEY and CDR2 SVGAGI. The CDR3 sequence is CASSWGQLNEKLFF. The DNA of the CDR3 is TGTGCCAGCAGTTGGGGACAGCTTAATGAAAAACTGTTTTTT.

The J gene is TRBJ2-1, the V gene TRBV2; 10 positions match TRBD2. Germline trimming cut 3 bases from V and 7 bases from J; bases unmatched to any gene: 6. Germline V gene sequence: CDR1 SNHLY, CDR2 FYNNEI. The CDR3 has 15 residues. The DNA for the CDR3 is TGTGCCAGCAGTGACGGGACTAGCGCGTGGAATGAGCAGTTCTTC. Translating it yields CASSDGTSAWNEQFF. The whole variable domain, filled in from reference TRBV2 and TRBJ2-1, reads EPEVTQTPSHQVTQMGQEVILRCVPISNHLYFYWYRQILGQKVEFLVSFYNNEISEKSEIFDDQFSVERPDGSNFTLKIRSTKLEDSAMYFCASSDGTSAWNEQFFGPGTRLTVL.

The gene calls are TRBV27 and TRBJ2-7, with 8 positions matching TRBD2. Per the germline V gene, CDR1 is MNHEY and CDR2 is SMNVEV (reference sequence). The ends lost 6 bases at V and 3 bases at J; junction bases unmatched: 22. The CDR3 runs 19 residues. CDR3 nucleotides: TGTGCCAGCAGCTCAAGGGGGAGCGGGAGCTCGTTGGGGTTCTACGAGCAGTACTTC. It codes for CASSSRGSGSSLGFYEQYF.

This clone has a single count. CDR3 sequence: CASSQTSGRAGETQYF. CDR3 DNA: TGTGCCAGCAGCCAGACTAGCGGGAGGGCCGGAGAGACCCAGTACTTC. The chain combines TRBV11-2 with TRBJ2-5; the match to TRBD2 covers 14 bases. CDR1 SGHAT and CDR2 FQNNGV come from the germline V gene. This CDR3 region has 16 residues. V lost 5 bases, J lost 4 bases, and 6 bases stayed unmatched.

The rearrangement joins TRBV7-9 to TRBJ2-7, with a weak D call TRBD1 (5 bases). This CDR3 is 15 amino acids long. V shed 1 base and J shed 6 bases, with 16 bases lying between them. The germline gives CDR1 SEHNR, CDR2 FQNEAQ (reference sequence). In DNA form, the CDR3 reads TGTGCCAGCAGCTTAGGGTCAGGCACAGGCCCCGAGCAGTACTTC. Translated, it gives CASSLGSGTGPEQYF.

This chain's CDR3 is CASSLVVLRSYEQYF. The CDR3 region has the DNA TGTGCCAGCAGCTTAGTCGTCCTGCGGTCCTACGAGCAGTACTTC. V gene TRBV11-2 combines with J gene TRBJ2-7; D not resolved. V lost 1 base, J lost 1 base, and 11 bases lay in between. Germline V gene sequence: CDR1 SGHAT, CDR2 FQNNGV. The CDR3 is made up of 15 amino acids.

The V and J genes are TRBV27 and TRBJ2-3, with 8 bases matching TRBD2. There are 14 residues in the CDR3. Germline V gives CDR1 MNHEY, CDR2 SMNVEV (reference sequence). V gave up 5 bases and J gave up 2 bases; unmatched junction bases: 3. CDR3 amino acids: CASSGGRHTDTQYF. The CDR3 coding sequence is TGTGCCAGCAGTGGCGGGAGGCACACAGATACGCAGTATTTT.

The chain joins TRBV6-5 to TRBJ1-3, with 7 nucleotides matching TRBD1. V trimming: 2 bases; J trimming: 0 bases; junction bases outside the gene matches: 4. Germline CDR1 is MNHEY and CDR2 is SVGAGI. The length of the CDR3 is 16 residues. This chain's CDR3 is CASSYTWDSSGNTIYF. CDR3 nucleotide sequence: TGTGCCAGCAGTTACACCTGGGACAGCTCTGGAAACACCATATATTTT.

In its sample, this clone was seen a few times. Other DNA sequences within the sample encode an identical CDR3. This chain links TRBV28 with TRBJ1-2, with 7 bases lining up with TRBD1. CDR1 MDHEN and CDR2 SYDVKM come from the germline V gene. This CDR3 contains 15 residues. V dropped 6 bases and J dropped 4; count of bases not matched to a gene: 11. The CDR3 spells CASSPGGLELYGYTF. The CDR3 DNA follows: TGTGCCAGCAGCCCAGGGGGACTGGAACTCTATGGCTACACCTTC.

The V and J genes are TRBV28 and TRBJ1-2; 9 bases align to TRBD1. V was pared by 5 bases and J by 4 bases, with 8 bases of the junction left unmatched. This CDR3 is 15 amino acids long. CDR1 and CDR2 from the germline V gene are MDHEN and SYDVKM. The CDR3 DNA sequence: TGTGCCAGCAGTCTCCGGACAGGGGACTCCTATGGCTACACCTTC. Translation gives CASSLRTGDSYGYTF.

This sequence joins TRBV12-3 or TRBV12-4 and TRBJ2-2; the D is unclear. Trimming took 3 bases from V and 6 from J, leaving 5 bases between them. The CDR3 consists of 12 residues. The CDR3 loop is CASSFNPGELFF. The CDR3 coding sequence is TGTGCCAGCAGTTTCAATCCCGGGGAGCTGTTTTTT.

The V gene is TRBV7-2, the J gene TRBJ1-6; 8 bases match TRBD1. V was pared by 2 bases and J by 6 bases, with 6 bases of the junction left unmatched. The V gene's germline CDR1 is SGHTA and CDR2 FQGNSA. CDR3 length equals 16 residues. The CDR3, as DNA: TGTGCCAGCAGCTTAACATGGGACAGGATTAATTCACCCCTCCACTTT. It is translated as CASSLTWDRINSPLHF. Variable domain in full (rest from reference TRBV7-2 and TRBJ1-6): GAGVSQSPSNKVTEKGKDVELRCDPISGHTALYWYRQSLGQGLEFLIYFQGNSAPDKSGLPSDRFSAERTGGSVSTLTIQRTQQEDSAVYLCASSLTWDRINSPLHFGNGTRLTVT.

V gene TRBV25-1 combines with J gene TRBJ2-3, with 7 bases identical to TRBD2. This CDR3 comprises 14 residues. The germline V gene encodes CDR1 MGHDK and CDR2 SYGVNS. J was trimmed by 5 bases and V by 7 bases; bases with no gene match: 9. CDR3 in amino acids: CASTDRLAGDTQYF. The CDR3 DNA sequence: TGTGCCAGCACGGACCGACTAGCAGGAGATACGCAGTATTTT.